Below, 21 T cell receptor beta chains from the same sample are listed, as sequenced in a study of blood T cell repertoires in COVID-19. Profiling relied on immunoSEQ multiplex PCR, and the TCRdb table lists in-frame clones only, not all of them. The data show tens of thousands of clones, with about 90% seen just once and roughly 5% held by the top ten. The material sequenced was peripheral blood. The receptors originated from an elderly woman with acute or convalescent COVID-19.

The V and J genes are TRBV5-1 and TRBJ1-1; D not certain. V gave up 2 bases and J gave up 1 base, with 6 bases separating them. This CDR3 has 13 amino acids. Germline V CDR1 and CDR2: SGHRS, YFSETQ. The CDR3 DNA reads as TGCGCCAGCAGCTTTGACAAGAACACTGAAGCTTTCTTT. Translating it yields CASSFDKNTEAFF.

Concerning this clone: In the same sample, other DNA sequences code for this CDR3. The chain carries TRBV5-1 and TRBJ2-3, with a possible D match to TRBD2 (6 bases). The V and J ends lost 0 bases and 3 bases respectively, with 8 bases between them. This CDR3 has 14 amino acids. Germline CDR1 is SGHRS and CDR2 is YFSETQ. As DNA, the CDR3 is TGCGCCAGCAGCTTGGACCGGGGGACAGATACGCAGTATTTT. This sequence encodes CASSLDRGTDTQYF.

CDR3 protein: CASSTQHSTTVGYEAFF. In DNA form, the CDR3 reads TGTGCCAGCAGTACCCAACACTCGACTACAGTTGGTTATGAAGCTTTCTTT. The V gene is TRBV27, the J gene TRBJ1-1; D gene uncertain. From germline, CDR1 is MNHEY and CDR2 SMNVEV (reference sequence). The CDR3 sequence is 17 residues long. The V end lost 5 bases, the J end lost 7 bases, and 26 bases lay between the germline ends.

The chain is built from TRBV6-2 or TRBV6-3 and TRBJ2-7; 13 nucleotides line up with TRBD2. Germline loops: CDR1 MNHEY, CDR2 SVGEGT. V was clipped by 6 bases and J by 7 bases; unmatched bases: 9. The CDR3 is 15 residues long. This chain's CDR3 is CASSPQLAGGNEQYF. CDR3 in DNA: TGTGCCAGCAGCCCCCAACTAGCGGGGGGGAATGAGCAGTACTTC.

This clone is labeled medium-sized. This chain connects TRBV6-6 to TRBJ1-1; a weak D match, TRBD1 (5 bases). CDR3 length: 13 amino acids. Looked up from germline, CDR1 is MNHNY and CDR2 is SVGAGI (reference sequence). V was cut by 0 bases and J by 8 bases, with 10 bases left in between. The CDR3 DNA follows: TGTGCCAGCAGTTACTCTGTGGCAGGGGAAGCTTTCTTT. Protein: CASSYSVAGEAFF.

V is TRBV6-5 and J is TRBJ2-7; TRBD1 matches 7 bases. From germline, CDR1 is MNHEY and CDR2 SVGAGI. This CDR3 comprises 12 residues. Germline trimming cut 4 bases from V and 7 bases from J; bases unmatched to any gene: 4. The DNA for the CDR3 is TGTGCCAGCAGTTCCACCAGGGGGGAGCAGTACTTC. Translating gives CASSSTRGEQYF.

The chain links TRBV5-4 to TRBJ2-5; 8 bases line up with TRBD2. The CDR3 has 16 amino acids. Germline CDR1 reads SGHNT; CDR2 reads YYREEE (reference sequence). V was pared by 5 bases and J by 0 bases, with 9 bases of the junction left unmatched. The CDR3 protein is CASRSEAGAYQETQYF. In DNA form, the CDR3 reads TGTGCCAGCAGGAGCGAAGCGGGGGCTTACCAAGAGACCCAGTACTTC.

The chain recombines TRBV19 with TRBJ1-1; possibly TRBD1 for D (5 bases). Looked up from germline, CDR1 is LNHDA and CDR2 is SQIVND (reference sequence). This CDR3 region has 12 residues. Trimming shortened V by 7 bases and J by 6 bases, and 12 bases separated the two germline ends. In nucleotides, the CDR3 is TGTGCCAGTAAAAGGGGCCCCTCTGAAGCTTTCTTT. It encodes CASKRGPSEAFF.

The chain carries TRBV5-5 and TRBJ1-2; D possibly corresponds to TRBD1 (6 bases). The V and J ends lost 3 bases and 2 bases respectively, with 14 bases between them. Germline V gene data show CDR1 as SGHKS and CDR2 as YYEKEE (reference sequence). The CDR3 runs to 15 residues. CDR3 sequence reads: CASSSEPRGNYGYTF. Written as DNA, the CDR3 is TGTGCCAGCAGCTCGGAACCCAGGGGAAACTATGGCTACACCTTC.

V gene TRBV7-8 combines with J gene TRBJ2-7; 10 bases are shared with TRBD1. Trimming removed 0 bases from V and 3 bases from J; junction bases left unmatched: 5. Germline V gene sequence: CDR1 SGHVS, CDR2 FQNEAQ. This CDR3 is built from 16 residues. The CDR3 DNA reads TGTGCCAGCAGCTTAGCGCGGGACAGGGGAATCTACGAGCAGTACTTC. This gives the protein CASSLARDRGIYEQYF.

The genes are TRBV5-5 and TRBJ2-3; 7 positions match TRBD2. CDR3 length: 15 amino acids. The trim removed 4 bases at V and 3 bases at J, leaving 8 bases unmatched. Per germline, CDR1 SGHKS and CDR2 YYEKEE (reference sequence). CDR3 protein: CASSARASGTDTQYF. The DNA of the CDR3 is TGTGCCAGCAGCGCCCGGGCTAGCGGAACAGATACGCAGTATTTT.

The chain recombines TRBV19 with TRBJ1-2; D is ambiguous. Trimming pared 6 bases from V and 2 bases from J, leaving 13 bases between. The CDR3 sequence is 14 residues long. Germline assignment: CDR1 LNHDA and CDR2 SQIVND (reference sequence). The CDR3 nucleotides read TGTGCCAGTAGAAGTTTGGCCACCAACTATGGCTACACCTTC. Amino acid sequence: CASRSLATNYGYTF.

This chain uses TRBV2 with TRBJ2-7; 7 positions agree with TRBD2. The junction had 15 bases not matched to a gene; V was cut back by 3 bases and J by 7 bases. CDR3 length: 16 amino acids. CDR1 and CDR2 (germline): SNHLY, FYNNEI. This CDR3 reads CASSDGTGGSVREQYF. CDR3 sequence (DNA): TGTGCCAGCAGTGACGGGACGGGCGGGAGTGTCCGGGAGCAGTACTTC.

V usage is TRBV10-3 and J usage is TRBJ2-5, with 7 bases fitting TRBD2. After removal of 4 bases from V and 3 bases from J, the junction contained 8 bases not matched to a gene. Germline V CDR1 and CDR2: ENHRY, SYGVKD. This CDR3 is 15 amino acids long. CDR3 loop: CAISGGRGVEETQYF. CDR3 bases: TGTGCCATCAGTGGAGGTCGGGGGGTAGAAGAGACCCAGTACTTC.

V and J are TRBV2 and TRBJ2-1; 12 nucleotides align to TRBD2. Trimming took 6 bases from V and 4 from J; bases not matched to a gene: 10. This CDR3 region has 17 residues. In germline, CDR1 is SNHLY, CDR2 FYNNEI. The CDR3: CASRKGLAGGLYNEQFF. The DNA of the CDR3 is TGTGCCAGCAGGAAAGGGCTAGCGGGAGGGCTTTACAATGAGCAGTTCTTC.

The genes are TRBV2 and TRBJ2-1; TRBD2 aligns across 9 bases. The CDR3 covers 14 residues. Per germline, CDR1 SNHLY and CDR2 FYNNEI. The V and J ends lost 6 bases and 7 bases, in that order; junction bases with no gene match: 7. DNA for the CDR3: TGTGCCAGCAGGCAGCGGGGGGCAGGGAATGAGCAGTTCTTC. As protein: CASRQRGAGNEQFF.

The V call is TRBV7-2, the J call TRBJ2-7, with D possibly matching TRBD1 (6 bases). The V gene lost 6 bases and the J gene lost 0 bases, with 12 bases spanning the gap. The germline V gene encodes CDR1 SGHTA and CDR2 FQGNSA. The CDR3 loop spans 14 amino acids. The CDR3 DNA reads as TGTGCCAGCAGTTCTACAGGGATCTCCTACGAGCAGTACTTC. This translates into CASSSTGISYEQYF.

The V call is TRBV27, the J call TRBJ2-1; TRBD2 agrees at 13 bases. CDR3 length: 18 residues. Germline V gene data show CDR1 as MNHEY and CDR2 as SMNVEV (reference sequence). The J segment lost 4 bases and the V segment lost 5 bases, leaving 11 bases of the junction unmatched. CDR3 DNA: TGTGCCAGCAGTCCACTGACGCTGACTAGCGGGGGGTACAATGAGCAGTTCTTC. Its translation: CASSPLTLTSGGYNEQFF.

The rearrangement links TRBV6-5 to TRBJ2-3, with D tentatively TRBD1 (6 bases). The CDR3 spans 14 residues. Deletions cut 6 bases from V and 6 bases from J, with 16 bases between. Looked up from germline, CDR1 is MNHEY and CDR2 is SVGAGI. The CDR3 bases are TGTGCCAGCAGGGACAGTCCACAAATGGATACGCAGTATTTT. Its translation: CASRDSPQMDTQYF.

The genes are TRBV27 and TRBJ2-1; D is unresolved. Deletions cut 1 base from V and 5 bases from J, with 9 bases between. This CDR3 is 14 amino acids long. CDR1 is MNHEY, CDR2 SMNVEV, per germline (reference sequence). The CDR3 sequence: CASSLWAANNEQFF. The CDR3 DNA sequence: TGTGCCAGCAGTTTATGGGCAGCCAACAATGAGCAGTTCTTC.

The J gene is TRBJ1-2, the V gene TRBV27; D ambiguous. Per the germline V gene, CDR1 is MNHEY and CDR2 is SMNVEV (reference sequence). Trimming stripped 3 bases from V and 4 bases from J, with 15 bases between. The CDR3 extends over 15 amino acids. The CDR3 loop reads CASSFPPPRFYGYTF. CDR3 nucleotide sequence: TGTGCCAGCAGTTTCCCCCCGCCCAGGTTCTATGGCTACACCTTC.